This TCR beta chain was found in a study of response to subunit inactivated influenza vaccine. Study-wide findings and caveats: Authors suggested each seasonal influenza vaccination recruits few new T cells.

In TCRdb, the RT-PCR reads were re-called with MiXCR into one record per CDR3 protein. The sample comprises some 180,000 distinct CDR3 sequences, around 9% of which are singletons, and approximately 11% rests with the top ten. Comments on this clonotype: Its antigen is as yet unknown.

Germline assignment: CDR1 DFQATT and CDR2 SNEGSKA (reference sequence). This CDR3 has 16 amino acids. Trimming removed 6 bases at V and 8 bases at J, with 28 bases between. The receptor was isolated from a man aged 50-59 years who received an inactivated influenza vaccine. The material was non-naive T cells sorted from PBMCs, obtained on the day of vaccination. This chain links TRBV20-1 with TRBJ1-2, with D possibly matching TRBD1 (5 bases). CDR3 coding DNA: TGCAGTGCCCCCTCGGGCGGGCCAGGGAGAATGGGCGGCTACACCTTC. It is translated as CSAPSGGPGRMGGYTF.